This TCR beta chain was identified during a study of CD8 T cells in ankylosing spondylitis. Regarding the study as a whole: There was reportedly significant enrichment of clones that were disease-linked in matched ankylosing spondylitis synovial fluid. There was a TCR beta motif, made of fewer than 10 highly homologous variants, that appeared characteristic of ankylosing spondylitis blood. Those disease-linked clones were CD8+; they were also relatively rare in peripheral blood.

Generation of TCR beta libraries employed quantitative 5'-RACE incorporating molecular barcodes. TCRdb used MiXCR to reprocess the 5' RACE reads, holding one entry per CDR3 protein. The data contain some 92,000 distinct CDR3 sequences, around 27% of them singletons. Comment on this clonotype: The antigen is unknown.

V lost 1 base to trimming and J lost 0 bases, with 13 bases between them. This CDR3 spans 16 amino acids. Per the germline V gene, CDR1 is DFQATT and CDR2 is SNEGSKA (reference sequence). Sample: blood, either unsorted or a sorted T cell fraction (not recorded which). The chain employs TRBV20-1 and TRBJ1-5; possible D gene TRBD1, 6 bases. This sequence originates from a male donor with ankylosing spondylitis or in good health (not recorded which). DNA for the CDR3: TGCAGTGCTAGAGCCTGGACAGCGTATAGCAATCAGCCCCAGCATTTT. It translates to CSARAWTAYSNQPQHF.